This TCR beta chain was identified during a study of T cell responses to AZD1222 COVID-19 vaccine. Study-wide results and limits: At 160-218 and 743-854, vaccine-associated CD4 TCRs were dominant, and they spanned spike. Just a handful of AZD1222 recipients were seropositive at baseline.

Sequenced by immunoSEQ multiplex PCR; TCRdb stores in-frame clones only, minus some. In the table there are 100,000 or so clones, roughly 89% of which are singletons. Germline V lookup: CDR1 KGHDR, CDR2 SFDVKD. The CDR3 is 13 amino acids. J gave up 7 bases and V 8 bases, and 5 bases lay outside the gene matches. Note on this clone: Its target is unknown.

Timing groups of about 4 and about 12 weeks for second doses were pooled. The source material was peripheral blood, sampled 28 days after the second AZD1222 dose. The TCR comes from an adult who received the AZD1222 COVID-19 vaccine. V and J are TRBV24-1 and TRBJ2-1; 9 nucleotides line up with TRBD2. This CDR3 is CATMGLAGNEQFF. CDR3 DNA: TGTGCCACCATGGGACTAGCTGGTAATGAGCAGTTCTTC.